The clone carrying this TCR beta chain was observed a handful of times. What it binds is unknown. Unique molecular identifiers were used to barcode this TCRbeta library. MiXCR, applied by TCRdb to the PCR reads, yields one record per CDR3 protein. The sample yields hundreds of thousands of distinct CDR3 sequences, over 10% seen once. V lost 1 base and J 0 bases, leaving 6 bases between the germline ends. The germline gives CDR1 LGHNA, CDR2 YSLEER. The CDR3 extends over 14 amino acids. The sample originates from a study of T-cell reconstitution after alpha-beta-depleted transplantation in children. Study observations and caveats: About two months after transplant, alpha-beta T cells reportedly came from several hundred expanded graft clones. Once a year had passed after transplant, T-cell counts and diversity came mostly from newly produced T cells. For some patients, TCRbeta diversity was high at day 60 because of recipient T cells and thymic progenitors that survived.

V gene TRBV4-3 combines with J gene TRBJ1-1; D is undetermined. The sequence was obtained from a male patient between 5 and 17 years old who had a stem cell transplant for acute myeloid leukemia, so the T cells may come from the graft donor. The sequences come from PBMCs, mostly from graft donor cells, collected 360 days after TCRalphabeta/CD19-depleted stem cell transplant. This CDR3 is CASSQGVVNTEAFF. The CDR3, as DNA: TGCGCCAGCAGCCAAGGGGTCGTGAACACTGAAGCTTTCTTT.